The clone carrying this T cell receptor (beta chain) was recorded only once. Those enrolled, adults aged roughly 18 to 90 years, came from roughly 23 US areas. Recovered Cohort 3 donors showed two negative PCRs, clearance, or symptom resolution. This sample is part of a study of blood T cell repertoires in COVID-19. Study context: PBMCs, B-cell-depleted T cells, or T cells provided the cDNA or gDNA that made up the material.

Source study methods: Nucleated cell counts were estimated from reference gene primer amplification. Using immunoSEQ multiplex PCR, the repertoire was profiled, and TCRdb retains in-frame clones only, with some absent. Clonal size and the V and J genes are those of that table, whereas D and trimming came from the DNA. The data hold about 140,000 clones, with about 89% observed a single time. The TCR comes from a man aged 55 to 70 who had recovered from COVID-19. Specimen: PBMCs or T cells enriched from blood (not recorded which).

This CDR3 reads CASSRGQSDTEAFF. The CDR3, as DNA: TGCGCCAGCAGCCGTGGACAGTCTGACACTGAAGCTTTCTTT. The chain is built from TRBV5-1 and TRBJ1-1; possibly TRBD1 for D (6 bases). Germline lookup yields CDR1 SGHRS and CDR2 YFSETQ. The length of the CDR3 is 14 residues. V was trimmed by 4 bases and J by 3 bases, leaving 13 bases between them.